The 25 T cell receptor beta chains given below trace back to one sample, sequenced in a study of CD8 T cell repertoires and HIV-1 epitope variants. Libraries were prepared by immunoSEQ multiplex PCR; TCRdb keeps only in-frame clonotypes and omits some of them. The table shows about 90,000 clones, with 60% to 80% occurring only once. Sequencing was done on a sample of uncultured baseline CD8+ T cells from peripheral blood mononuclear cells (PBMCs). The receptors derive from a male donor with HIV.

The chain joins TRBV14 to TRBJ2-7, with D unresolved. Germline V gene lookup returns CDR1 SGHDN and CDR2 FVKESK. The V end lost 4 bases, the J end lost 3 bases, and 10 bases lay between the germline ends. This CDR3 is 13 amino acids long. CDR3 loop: CASSRQVIYEQYF. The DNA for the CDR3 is TGTGCCAGCAGCCGGCAGGTAATCTACGAGCAGTACTTC.

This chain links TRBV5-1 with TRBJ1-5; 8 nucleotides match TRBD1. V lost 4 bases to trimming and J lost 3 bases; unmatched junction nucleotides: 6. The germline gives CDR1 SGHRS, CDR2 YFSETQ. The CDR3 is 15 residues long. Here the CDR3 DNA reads TGCGCCAGCAGCCAAACAGGGGGTATCAATCAGCCCCAGCATTTT. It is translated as CASSQTGGINQPQHF.

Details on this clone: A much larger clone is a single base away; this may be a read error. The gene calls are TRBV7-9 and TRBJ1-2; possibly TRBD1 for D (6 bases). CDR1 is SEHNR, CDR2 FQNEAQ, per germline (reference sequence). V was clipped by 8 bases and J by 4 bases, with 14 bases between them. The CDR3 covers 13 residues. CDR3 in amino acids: CASGPTGSYGYTF. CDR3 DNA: TGTGCCAGCGGCCCGACAGGTAGCTATGGCTACACCTTC.

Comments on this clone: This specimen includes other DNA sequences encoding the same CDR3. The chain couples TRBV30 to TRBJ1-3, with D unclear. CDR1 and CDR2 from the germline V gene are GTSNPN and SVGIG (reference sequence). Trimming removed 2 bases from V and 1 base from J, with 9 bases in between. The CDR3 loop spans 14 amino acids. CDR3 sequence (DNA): TGTGCCTGGAGTCGAGGAGATTCTGGAAACACCATATATTTT. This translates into CAWSRGDSGNTIYF.

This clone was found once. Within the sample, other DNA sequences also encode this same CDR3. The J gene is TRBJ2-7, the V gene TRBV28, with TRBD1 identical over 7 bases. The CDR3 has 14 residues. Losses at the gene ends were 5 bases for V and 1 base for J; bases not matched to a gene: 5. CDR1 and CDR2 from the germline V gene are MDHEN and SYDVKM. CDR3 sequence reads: CASSPGQASYEQYF. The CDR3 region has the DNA TGTGCCAGCAGTCCCGGACAGGCTTCCTACGAGCAGTACTTC.

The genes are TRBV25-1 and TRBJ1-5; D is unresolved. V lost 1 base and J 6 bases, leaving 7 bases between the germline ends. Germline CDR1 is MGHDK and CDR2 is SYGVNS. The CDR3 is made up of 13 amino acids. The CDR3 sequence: CASSEFRGQPQHF. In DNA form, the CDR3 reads TGTGCCAGCAGTGAATTCCGGGGTCAGCCCCAGCATTTT.

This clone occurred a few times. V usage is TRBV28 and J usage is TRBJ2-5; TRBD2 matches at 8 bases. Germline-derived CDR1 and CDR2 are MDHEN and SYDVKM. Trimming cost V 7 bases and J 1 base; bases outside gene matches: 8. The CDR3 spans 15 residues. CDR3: CASNSPAGAQETQYF. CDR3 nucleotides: TGTGCCAGCAATTCCCCAGCGGGGGCCCAAGAGACCCAGTACTTC.

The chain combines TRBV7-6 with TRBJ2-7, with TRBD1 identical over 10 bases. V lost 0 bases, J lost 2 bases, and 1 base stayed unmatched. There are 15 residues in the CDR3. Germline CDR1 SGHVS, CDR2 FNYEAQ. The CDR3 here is CASSLAGTGAYEQYF. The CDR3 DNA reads TGTGCCAGCAGCTTAGCTGGGACAGGGGCCTACGAGCAGTACTTC.

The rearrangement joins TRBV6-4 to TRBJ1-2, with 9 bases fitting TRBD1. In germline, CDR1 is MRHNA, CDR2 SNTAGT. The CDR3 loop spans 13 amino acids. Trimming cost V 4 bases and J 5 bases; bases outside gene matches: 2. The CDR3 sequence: CASSAGQGYGYTF. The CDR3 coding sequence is TGTGCCAGCAGTGCAGGACAGGGGTATGGCTACACCTTC.

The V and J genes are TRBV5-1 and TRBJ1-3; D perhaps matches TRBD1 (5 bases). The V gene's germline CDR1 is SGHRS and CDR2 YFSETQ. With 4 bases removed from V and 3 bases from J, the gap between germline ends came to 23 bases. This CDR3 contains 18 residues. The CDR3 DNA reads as TGCGCCAGCAGCCCGGAGGGCACGGAGGGGTCCTTTGGAAACACCATATATTTT. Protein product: CASSPEGTEGSFGNTIYF. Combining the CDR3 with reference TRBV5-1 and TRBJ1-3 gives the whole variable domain KAGVTQTPRYLIKTRGQQVTLSCSPISGHRSVSWYQQTPGQGLQFLFEYFSETQRNKGNFPGRFSGRQFSNSRSEMNVSTLELGDSALYLCASSPEGTEGSFGNTIYFGEGSWLTVV.

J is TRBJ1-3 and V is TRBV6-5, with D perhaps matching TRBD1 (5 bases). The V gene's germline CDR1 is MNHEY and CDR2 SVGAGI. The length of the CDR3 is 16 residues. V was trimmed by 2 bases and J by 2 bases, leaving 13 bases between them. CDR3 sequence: CASSYKERDAGNTIYF. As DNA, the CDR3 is TGTGCCAGCAGTTACAAAGAGAGGGACGCTGGAAACACCATATATTTT.

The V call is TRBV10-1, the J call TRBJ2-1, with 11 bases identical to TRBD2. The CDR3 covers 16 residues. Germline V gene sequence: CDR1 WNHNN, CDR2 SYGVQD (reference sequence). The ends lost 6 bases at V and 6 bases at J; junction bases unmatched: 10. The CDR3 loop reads CASRPTGTSGSNEQFF. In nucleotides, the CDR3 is TGCGCCAGCAGGCCTACCGGGACTAGCGGTTCCAATGAGCAGTTCTTC.

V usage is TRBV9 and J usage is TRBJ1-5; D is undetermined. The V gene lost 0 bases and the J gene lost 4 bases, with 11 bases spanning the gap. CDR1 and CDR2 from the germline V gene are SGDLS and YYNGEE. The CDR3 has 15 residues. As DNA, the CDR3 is TGTGCCAGCAGCGTAGGGACGGCGGAGAATCAGCCCCAGCATTTT. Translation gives CASSVGTAENQPQHF.

CDR3 protein: CASSISGRDMLNEQFF. DNA for the CDR3: TGTGCCAGCAGCATCAGCGGGAGGGACATGTTGAATGAGCAGTTCTTC. This chain joins TRBV13 and TRBJ2-1; 10 nucleotides align to TRBD2. CDR1 and CDR2 (germline): PRHDT, FYEKMQ (reference sequence). The CDR3 runs to 16 residues. The V and J ends lost 5 bases and 7 bases, in that order; junction bases with no gene match: 11.

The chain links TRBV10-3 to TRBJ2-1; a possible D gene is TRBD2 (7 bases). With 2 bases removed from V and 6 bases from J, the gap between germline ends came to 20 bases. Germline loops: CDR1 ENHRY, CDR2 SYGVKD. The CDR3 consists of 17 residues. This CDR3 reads CAISEGLGSAGANEQFF. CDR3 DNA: TGTGCCATCAGTGAGGGACTAGGAAGCGCGGGGGCCAATGAGCAGTTCTTC.

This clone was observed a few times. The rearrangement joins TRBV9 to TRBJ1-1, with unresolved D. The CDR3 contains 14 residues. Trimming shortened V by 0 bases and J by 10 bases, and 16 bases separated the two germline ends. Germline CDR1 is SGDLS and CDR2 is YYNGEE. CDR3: CASSVGTAGVRAFF. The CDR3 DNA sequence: TGTGCCAGCAGCGTAGGTACGGCAGGAGTTAGAGCTTTCTTT.

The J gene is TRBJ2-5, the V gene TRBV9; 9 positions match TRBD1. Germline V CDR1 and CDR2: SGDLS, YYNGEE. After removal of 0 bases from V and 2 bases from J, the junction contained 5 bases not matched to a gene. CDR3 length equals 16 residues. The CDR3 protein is CASSVEGDRVQETQYF. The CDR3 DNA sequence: TGTGCCAGCAGCGTAGAGGGGGACAGGGTTCAAGAGACCCAGTACTTC.

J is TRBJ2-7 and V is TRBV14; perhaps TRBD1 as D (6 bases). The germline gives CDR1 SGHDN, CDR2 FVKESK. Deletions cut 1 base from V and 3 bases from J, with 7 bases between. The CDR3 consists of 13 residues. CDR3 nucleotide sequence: TGTGCCAGCAGCCAAGTCAGGGGCTACGAGCAGTACTTC. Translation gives CASSQVRGYEQYF.

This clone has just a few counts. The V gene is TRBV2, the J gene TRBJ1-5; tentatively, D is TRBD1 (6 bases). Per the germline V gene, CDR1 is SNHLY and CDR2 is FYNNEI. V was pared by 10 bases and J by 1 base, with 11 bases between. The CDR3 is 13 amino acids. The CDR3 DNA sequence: TGTGCCACCAAGGGGGAGAGCAATCAGCCCCAGCATTTT. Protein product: CATKGESNQPQHF.

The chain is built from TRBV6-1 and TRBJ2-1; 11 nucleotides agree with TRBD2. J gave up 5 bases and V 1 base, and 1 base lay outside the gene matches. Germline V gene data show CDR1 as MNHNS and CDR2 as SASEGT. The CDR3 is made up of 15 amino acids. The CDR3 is CASSEGLAGHNEQFF. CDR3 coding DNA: TGTGCCAGCAGTGAAGGACTAGCGGGACACAATGAGCAGTTCTTC.

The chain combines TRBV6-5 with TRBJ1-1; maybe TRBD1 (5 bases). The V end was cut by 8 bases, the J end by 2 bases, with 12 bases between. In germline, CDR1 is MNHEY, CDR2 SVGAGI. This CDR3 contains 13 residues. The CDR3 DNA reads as TGTGCCAGCGGGAACGGGGGAAACACTGAAGCTTTCTTT. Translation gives CASGNGGNTEAFF.

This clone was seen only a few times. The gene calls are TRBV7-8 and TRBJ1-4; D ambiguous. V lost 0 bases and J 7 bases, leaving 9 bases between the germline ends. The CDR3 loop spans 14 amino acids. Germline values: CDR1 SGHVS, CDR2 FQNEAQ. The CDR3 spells CASSLAEWGEKLFF. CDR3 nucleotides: TGTGCCAGCAGCTTAGCGGAATGGGGTGAAAAACTGTTTTTT.

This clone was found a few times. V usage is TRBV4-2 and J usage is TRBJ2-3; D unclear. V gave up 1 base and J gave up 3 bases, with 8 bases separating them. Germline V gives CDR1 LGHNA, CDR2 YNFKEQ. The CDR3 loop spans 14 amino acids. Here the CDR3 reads CASSQVHYTDTQYF. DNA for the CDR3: TGTGCCAGCAGCCAAGTACACTATACAGATACGCAGTATTTT.

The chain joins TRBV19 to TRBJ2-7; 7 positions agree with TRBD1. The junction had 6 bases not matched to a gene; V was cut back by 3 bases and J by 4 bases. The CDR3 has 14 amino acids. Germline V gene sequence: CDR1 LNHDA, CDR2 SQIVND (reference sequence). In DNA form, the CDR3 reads TGTGCCAGTAGTATCACAGGGGATGGGTACGAGCAGTACTTC. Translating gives CASSITGDGYEQYF.

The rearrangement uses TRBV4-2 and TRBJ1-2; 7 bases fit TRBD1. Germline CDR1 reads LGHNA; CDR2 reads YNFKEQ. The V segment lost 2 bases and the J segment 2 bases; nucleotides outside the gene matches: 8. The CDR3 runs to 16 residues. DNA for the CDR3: TGTGCCAGCAGCCAACCCCCCGGGACAGCAAACTATGGCTACACCTTC. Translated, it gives CASSQPPGTANYGYTF.